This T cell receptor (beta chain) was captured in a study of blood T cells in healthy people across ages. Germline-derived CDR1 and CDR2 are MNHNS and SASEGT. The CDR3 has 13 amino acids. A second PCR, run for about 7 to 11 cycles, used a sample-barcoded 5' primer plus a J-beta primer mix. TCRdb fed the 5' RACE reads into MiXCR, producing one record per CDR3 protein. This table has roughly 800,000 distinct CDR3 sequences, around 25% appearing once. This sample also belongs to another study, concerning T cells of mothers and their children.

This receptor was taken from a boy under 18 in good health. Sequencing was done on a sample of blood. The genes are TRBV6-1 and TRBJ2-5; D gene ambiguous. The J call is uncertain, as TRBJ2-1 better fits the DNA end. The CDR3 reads CASSEAPGNEQFF. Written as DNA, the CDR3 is TGTGCCAGCAGTGAAGCCCCAGGCAATGAGCAGTTCTTC.